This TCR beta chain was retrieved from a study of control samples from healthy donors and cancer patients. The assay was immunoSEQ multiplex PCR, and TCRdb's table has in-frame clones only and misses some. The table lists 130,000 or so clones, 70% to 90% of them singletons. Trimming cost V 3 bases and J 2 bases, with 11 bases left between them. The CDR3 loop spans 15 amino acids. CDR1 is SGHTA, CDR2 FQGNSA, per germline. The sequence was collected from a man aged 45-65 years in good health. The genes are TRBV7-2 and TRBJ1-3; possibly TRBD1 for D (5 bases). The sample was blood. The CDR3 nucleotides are TGTGCCAGCAGCTTGTTGGGGGTCACTGGAAACACCATATATTTT. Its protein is CASSLLGVTGNTIYF.